These T cell receptor beta chains were read from a single sample in a study of cytomegalovirus exposure and HLA in healthy donors. Method: immunoSEQ multiplex PCR; TCRdb's copy keeps in-frame clones and lacks some. Seen here are around 140,000 clones, about 94% observed once, and the top ten hold about 1.7%. Sequences were obtained from PBMCs. The receptors derive from a man aged 18 to 29 in good health and CMV-seropositive. Both conserved end residues are part of each CDR3. D genes are given only for firm matches. Part of the rows lack a size; the others show once, few, many or a class for expanded clones.

CDR3 DNA: TGTGCCAGCATGGAGGTAGCGGGGGTCACCGGGGAGCTGTTTTTT; CDR3 protein: CASMEVAGVTGELFF; clone size: .; D gene: TRBD2; J gene: TRBJ2-2; CDR3 length: 15; V gene: TRBV4-2
CDR3 DNA: TGTGCCAGCAGTTTGACCCCAACCGTCGGGGGGCAAACAGATACGCAGTATTTT; CDR3 protein: CASSLTPTVGGQTDTQYF; clone size: .; D gene: .; J gene: TRBJ2-3; CDR3 length: 18; V gene: TRBV27
CDR3 DNA: TGTGCCAGCAGTGAACGGGGTAGCTCCTACGAGCAGTACTTC; CDR3 protein: CASSERGSSYEQYF; clone size: .; D gene: .; J gene: TRBJ2-7; CDR3 length: 14; V gene: TRBV2
CDR3 DNA: TGCAGCGTTGCAAGCGGACGGACAGATACGCAGTATTTT; CDR3 protein: CSVASGRTDTQYF; clone size: .; D gene: .; J gene: TRBJ2-3; CDR3 length: 13; V gene: TRBV29-1
CDR3 DNA: TGTGCCAGTAGTATACGAGGGGGCGGTCAGCCCCAGCATTTT; CDR3 protein: CASSIRGGGQPQHF; clone size: .; D gene: TRBD1; J gene: TRBJ1-5; CDR3 length: 14; V gene: TRBV19
CDR3 DNA: TGTGCCAGCAGTTTGGAGCAGGGGACCTACGAGCAGTACTTC; CDR3 protein: CASSLEQGTYEQYF; clone size: .; D gene: .; J gene: TRBJ2-7; CDR3 length: 14; V gene: TRBV27
CDR3 DNA: TGTGCCAGCAGCTTACGGGGGGCGCGGGAAAAACTGTTTTTT; CDR3 protein: CASSLRGAREKLFF; clone size: .; D gene: .; J gene: TRBJ1-4; CDR3 length: 14; V gene: TRBV13
CDR3 DNA: TGTGCCAGCAGCGTAGGGGCAGGGCGGAACACTGAAGCTTTCTTT; CDR3 protein: CASSVGAGRNTEAFF; clone size: .; D gene: .; J gene: TRBJ1-1; CDR3 length: 15; V gene: TRBV9
CDR3 DNA: TGCGCCAGCAGCTTGGGGGTCAGGGGTGATGAGCAGTTCTTC; CDR3 protein: CASSLGVRGDEQFF; clone size: .; D gene: .; J gene: TRBJ2-1; CDR3 length: 14; V gene: TRBV5-1
CDR3 DNA: TGTGCCAGCAGTGCCAGGGGCGGGTCCTACAATGAGCAGTTCTTC; CDR3 protein: CASSARGGSYNEQFF; clone size: once; D gene: .; J gene: TRBJ2-1; CDR3 length: 15; V gene: TRBV6-4
CDR3 DNA: TGTGCCAGCTCACTGGTGCCGGCGGGGACTGAAGCTTTCTTT; CDR3 protein: CASSLVPAGTEAFF; clone size: .; D gene: .; J gene: TRBJ1-1; CDR3 length: 14; V gene: TRBV18
CDR3 DNA: TGTGCCAGTAGTCCAGGCAGGGCTGAAGCTTTCTTT; CDR3 protein: CASSPGRAEAFF; clone size: .; D gene: .; J gene: TRBJ1-1; CDR3 length: 12; V gene: TRBV19
CDR3 DNA: TGTGCCAGCAGCCTGAGGGGGCGCGGTGCAGATACGCAGTATTTT; CDR3 protein: CASSLRGRGADTQYF; clone size: once; D gene: TRBD1; J gene: TRBJ2-3; CDR3 length: 15; V gene: TRBV13
CDR3 DNA: TGTGCCAGCAGCTTAGGACTAGCGGGACCGGAGACCCAGTACTTC; CDR3 protein: CASSLGLAGPETQYF; clone size: .; D gene: TRBD2; J gene: TRBJ2-5; CDR3 length: 15; V gene: TRBV5-6
CDR3 DNA: TGTGCCAGCAGTTACCTTAGCGGGATGGGCACAGATACGCAGTATTTT; CDR3 protein: CASSYLSGMGTDTQYF; clone size: .; D gene: TRBD2; J gene: TRBJ2-3; CDR3 length: 16; V gene: TRBV6-6
CDR3 DNA: TGTGCCAGCAGCTCCTGGGGACTTGATCTGATTTTTAGCAATCAGCCCCAGCATTTT; CDR3 protein: CASSSWGLDLIFSNQPQHF; clone size: .; D gene: .; J gene: TRBJ1-5; CDR3 length: 19; V gene: TRBV7-3
CDR3 DNA: TGTGCCAGCAGACGACTAGACAATGAGCAGTTCTTC; CDR3 protein: CASRRLDNEQFF; clone size: .; D gene: .; J gene: TRBJ2-1; CDR3 length: 12; V gene: TRBV6-6
CDR3 DNA: TGTGCCAGCAGCCACGGGACTTTTCTTAGCGGGCAGACCCAGTACTTC; CDR3 protein: CASSHGTFLSGQTQYF; clone size: .; D gene: TRBD2; J gene: TRBJ2-5; CDR3 length: 16; V gene: TRBV4-2
CDR3 DNA: TGTGCCAGCAGCTTGGAAGCCCGACGAGGTTACGAGCAGTACTTC; CDR3 protein: CASSLEARRGYEQYF; clone size: few; D gene: .; J gene: TRBJ2-7; CDR3 length: 15; V gene: TRBV5-6
CDR3 DNA: TGTGCCATCCCCCCATCGAGGCAAGCCACCGGGGAGCTGTTTTTT; CDR3 protein: CAIPPSRQATGELFF; clone size: .; D gene: .; J gene: TRBJ2-2; CDR3 length: 15; V gene: TRBV7-9
CDR3 DNA: TGCAGTGCTTACTCACATGAGCAGTTCTTC; CDR3 protein: CSAYSHEQFF; clone size: .; D gene: .; J gene: TRBJ2-1; CDR3 length: 10; V gene: TRBV20-1
CDR3 DNA: TGCGCCAGCAGCTTGCTCGGGGGGGTCGCCTACAATGAGCAGTTCTTC; CDR3 protein: CASSLLGGVAYNEQFF; clone size: .; D gene: TRBD2; J gene: TRBJ2-1; CDR3 length: 16; V gene: TRBV5-1
CDR3 DNA: TGTGCCAGCAGCACCGACAGACTTGGGTGGCCCCAGCATTTT; CDR3 protein: CASSTDRLGWPQHF; clone size: .; D gene: .; J gene: TRBJ1-5; CDR3 length: 14; V gene: TRBV6-5
CDR3 DNA: TGTGCCAGCAGCGTAGATGTGGGAGCGGGAGGGCTTGACGATACGCAGTATTTT; CDR3 protein: CASSVDVGAGGLDDTQYF; clone size: .; D gene: TRBD2; J gene: TRBJ2-3; CDR3 length: 18; V gene: TRBV9
CDR3 DNA: TGTGCCAGCAGTGAAGTGGGGGAGGGACAGGGGAAAGGATATAGCAATCAGCCCCAGCATTTT; CDR3 protein: CASSEVGEGQGKGYSNQPQHF; clone size: .; D gene: TRBD1; J gene: TRBJ1-5; CDR3 length: 21; V gene: TRBV6-1
CDR3 DNA: TGTGCCAGCAGCCAAGACAGGGGATACGAGCAGTACTTC; CDR3 protein: CASSQDRGYEQYF; clone size: .; D gene: TRBD1; J gene: TRBJ2-7; CDR3 length: 13; V gene: TRBV11-3
CDR3 DNA: TGTGCCAGCAGTTTCCAGGGGGATAGCAATCAGCCCCAGCATTTT; CDR3 protein: CASSFQGDSNQPQHF; clone size: .; D gene: TRBD1; J gene: TRBJ1-5; CDR3 length: 15; V gene: TRBV28
CDR3 DNA: TGTGCCAGCAGTGAGGCAGTACCAGCCGGGGAGCTGTTTTTT; CDR3 protein: CASSEAVPAGELFF; clone size: once; D gene: .; J gene: TRBJ2-2; CDR3 length: 14; V gene: TRBV2
CDR3 DNA: TGTGCCAGCAGCGTAGGGCAGGCTATGATCTACGAGCAGTACTTC; CDR3 protein: CASSVGQAMIYEQYF; clone size: once; D gene: .; J gene: TRBJ2-7; CDR3 length: 15; V gene: TRBV9
CDR3 DNA: TGTGCCAGCAGTCCCTTCGGCAGGGTGGAAGGCTACACCTTC; CDR3 protein: CASSPFGRVEGYTF; clone size: .; D gene: .; J gene: TRBJ1-2; CDR3 length: 14; V gene: TRBV28
CDR3 DNA: TGTGCCAGCAGCTTGTCAGGGTACACTGAAGCTTTCTTT; CDR3 protein: CASSLSGYTEAFF; clone size: .; D gene: .; J gene: TRBJ1-1; CDR3 length: 13; V gene: TRBV5-6
CDR3 DNA: TGTGCCAGCAGTCCGACAGGTCTCGGCTACACCTTC; CDR3 protein: CASSPTGLGYTF; clone size: .; D gene: .; J gene: TRBJ1-2; CDR3 length: 12; V gene: TRBV28
CDR3 DNA: TGTGCCACCAGATCGACTAGTGACTCCTACAATGAGCAGTTCTTC; CDR3 protein: CATRSTSDSYNEQFF; clone size: .; D gene: .; J gene: TRBJ2-1; CDR3 length: 15; V gene: TRBV15
CDR3 DNA: TGCAGCTACCGGGGGGGTGCGGAGCATTACAATGAGCAGTTCTTC; CDR3 protein: CSYRGGAEHYNEQFF; clone size: .; D gene: TRBD2; J gene: TRBJ2-1; CDR3 length: 15; V gene: TRBV29-1
CDR3 DNA: TGTGCCAGTAGCGACGGGAGGGATGAAAAACTGTTTTTT; CDR3 protein: CASSDGRDEKLFF; clone size: .; D gene: .; J gene: TRBJ1-4; CDR3 length: 13; V gene: TRBV19
CDR3 DNA: TGTGCCAGCAGTTACGAAGGGGGATCTGGAAACACCATATATTTT; CDR3 protein: CASSYEGGSGNTIYF; clone size: .; D gene: .; J gene: TRBJ1-3; CDR3 length: 15; V gene: TRBV6-6
CDR3 DNA: TGTGCCAGCAGCTCCTGGGGACTAGGAACAGATACGCAGTATTTT; CDR3 protein: CASSSWGLGTDTQYF; clone size: once; D gene: TRBD2; J gene: TRBJ2-3; CDR3 length: 15; V gene: TRBV7-2
CDR3 DNA: TGTGCCAGCAGCTTAGGAGGGAGGAACACTGAAGCTTTCTTT; CDR3 protein: CASSLGGRNTEAFF; clone size: .; D gene: .; J gene: TRBJ1-1; CDR3 length: 14; V gene: TRBV5-6
CDR3 DNA: TGCGCCAGCAACTCGGGCGGGAATTTGGCAGATACGCAGTATTTT; CDR3 protein: CASNSGGNLADTQYF; clone size: .; D gene: .; J gene: TRBJ2-3; CDR3 length: 15; V gene: TRBV5-1
CDR3 DNA: TGCGCCAGCAGCTTTACTAGCGGACAAGAGACCCAGTACTTC; CDR3 protein: CASSFTSGQETQYF; clone size: .; D gene: TRBD2; J gene: TRBJ2-5; CDR3 length: 14; V gene: TRBV5-1
CDR3 DNA: TGTGCCAGCACCCCAGGAGCGGGAGCGGGAGATACGCAGTATTTT; CDR3 protein: CASTPGAGAGDTQYF; clone size: .; D gene: TRBD2; J gene: TRBJ2-3; CDR3 length: 15; V gene: TRBV6-5
CDR3 DNA: TGTGCCAGCAGTGAGGCAGGGGCTATCTACGAGCAGTACTTC; CDR3 protein: CASSEAGAIYEQYF; clone size: .; D gene: .; J gene: TRBJ2-7; CDR3 length: 14; V gene: TRBV6-1
CDR3 DNA: TGTGCCAGCAGTTTTCCTTCCCCGGGACAGGCCTTAACGGAGACCCAGTACTTC; CDR3 protein: CASSFPSPGQALTETQYF; clone size: .; D gene: TRBD1; J gene: TRBJ2-5; CDR3 length: 18; V gene: TRBV27